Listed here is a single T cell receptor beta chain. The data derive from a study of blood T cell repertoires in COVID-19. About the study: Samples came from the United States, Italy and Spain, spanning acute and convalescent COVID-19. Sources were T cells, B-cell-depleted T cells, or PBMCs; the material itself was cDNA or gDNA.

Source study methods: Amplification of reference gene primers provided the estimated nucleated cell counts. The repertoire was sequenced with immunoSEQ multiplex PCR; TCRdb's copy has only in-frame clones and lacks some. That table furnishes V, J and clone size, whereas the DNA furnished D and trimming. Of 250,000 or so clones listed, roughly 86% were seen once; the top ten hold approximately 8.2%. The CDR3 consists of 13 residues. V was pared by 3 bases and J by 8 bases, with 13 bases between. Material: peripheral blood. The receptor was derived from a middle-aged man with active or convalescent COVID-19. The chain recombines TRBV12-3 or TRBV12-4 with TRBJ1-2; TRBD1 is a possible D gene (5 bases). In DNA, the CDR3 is TGTGCCAGCAGTTTCGCCCTGGCAGGGGGCTACACCTTC. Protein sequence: CASSFALAGGYTF.